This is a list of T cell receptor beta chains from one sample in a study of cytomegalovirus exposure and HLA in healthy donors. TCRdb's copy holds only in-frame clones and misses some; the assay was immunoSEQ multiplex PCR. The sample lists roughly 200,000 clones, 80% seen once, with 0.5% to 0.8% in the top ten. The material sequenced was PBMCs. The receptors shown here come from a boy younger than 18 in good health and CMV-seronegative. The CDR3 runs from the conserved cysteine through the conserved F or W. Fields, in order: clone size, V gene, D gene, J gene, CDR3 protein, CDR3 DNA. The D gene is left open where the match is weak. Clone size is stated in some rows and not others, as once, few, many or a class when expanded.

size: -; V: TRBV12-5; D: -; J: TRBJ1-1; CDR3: CASGPRTNMNTEAFF; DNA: TGTGCTAGTGGTCCCCGTACCAACATGAACACTGAAGCTTTCTTT
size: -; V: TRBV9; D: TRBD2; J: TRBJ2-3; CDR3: CASSDRLAGGTDTQYF; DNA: TGTGCCAGCAGCGACCGACTAGCGGGAGGGACAGATACGCAGTATTTT
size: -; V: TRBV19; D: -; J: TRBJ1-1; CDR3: CASSTDSVHTEAFF; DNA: TGTGCCAGTTCGACCGACAGTGTTCACACTGAAGCTTTCTTT
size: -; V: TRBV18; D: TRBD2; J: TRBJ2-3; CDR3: CASSPRRTSGKTGTDTQYF; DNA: TGTGCCAGCTCACCACGTCGGACTAGCGGGAAAACGGGGACAGATACGCAGTATTTT
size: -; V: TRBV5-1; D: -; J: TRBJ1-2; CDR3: CASSLEPGVESYGYTF; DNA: TGCGCCAGCAGCTTGGAACCAGGGGTTGAGAGCTATGGCTACACCTTC
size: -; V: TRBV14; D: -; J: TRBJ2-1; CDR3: CASSLQGLHYYNEQFF; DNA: TGTGCCAGCAGCCTGCAGGGGCTACATTACTACAATGAGCAGTTCTTC
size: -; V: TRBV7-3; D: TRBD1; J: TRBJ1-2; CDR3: CASSARQGPNYGYTF; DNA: TGTGCCAGCAGCGCGAGACAGGGGCCGAACTATGGCTACACCTTC
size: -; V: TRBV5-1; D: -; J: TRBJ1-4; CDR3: CASSPMGGADEKLFF; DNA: TGCGCCAGCAGCCCGATGGGGGGGGCTGACGAAAAACTGTTTTTT
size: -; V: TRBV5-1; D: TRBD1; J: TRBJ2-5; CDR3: CASRTGTGGWETQYF; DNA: TGCGCCAGCAGAACTGGGACAGGGGGCTGGGAGACCCAGTACTTC
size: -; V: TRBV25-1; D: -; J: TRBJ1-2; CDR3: CASRQGIYGYTF; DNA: TGTGCCAGCCGGCAGGGGATCTATGGCTACACCTTC
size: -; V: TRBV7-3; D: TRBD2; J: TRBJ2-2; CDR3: CASSLGSGVPPGELFF; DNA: TGTGCCAGCAGCTTGGGAAGCGGGGTGCCTCCCGGGGAGCTGTTTTTT
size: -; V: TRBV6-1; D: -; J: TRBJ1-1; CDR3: CASSERENTEAFF; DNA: TGTGCCAGCAGTGAACGGGAGAACACTGAAGCTTTCTTT
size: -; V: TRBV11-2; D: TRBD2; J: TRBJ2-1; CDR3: CASSLGTSGTDNEQFF; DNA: TGTGCCAGCAGCTTAGGGACTAGCGGAACCGACAATGAGCAGTTCTTC
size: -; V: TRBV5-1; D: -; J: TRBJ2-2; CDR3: CASSLGTAYTGELFF; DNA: TGCGCCAGCAGCTTGGGGACAGCATACACCGGGGAGCTGTTTTTT
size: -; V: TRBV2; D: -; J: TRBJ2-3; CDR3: CASSAGDTDTQYF; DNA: TGTGCCAGCAGTGCGGGTGATACAGATACGCAGTATTTT
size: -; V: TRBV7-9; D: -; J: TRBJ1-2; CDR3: CSSSLEARASGGYTF; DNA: TGTTCCAGCAGCTTAGAGGCGAGGGCCTCGGGTGGCTACACCTTC
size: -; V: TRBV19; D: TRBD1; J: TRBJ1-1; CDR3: CASSMPGGTEAFF; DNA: TGTGCCAGTAGTATGCCAGGGGGAACTGAAGCTTTCTTT
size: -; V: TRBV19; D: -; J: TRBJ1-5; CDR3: CASIPRLSGDYSNQPQHF; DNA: TGTGCCAGTATCCCGCGCTTGTCCGGCGACTATAGCAATCAGCCCCAGCATTTT
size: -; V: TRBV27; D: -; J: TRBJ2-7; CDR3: CASSQQGSYEQYF; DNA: TGTGCCAGCAGTCAACAGGGCTCCTACGAGCAGTACTTC
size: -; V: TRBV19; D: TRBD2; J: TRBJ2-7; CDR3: CASRSGGLSSYEQYF; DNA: TGTGCCAGTAGGTCGGGAGGTCTTAGCTCCTACGAGCAGTACTTC
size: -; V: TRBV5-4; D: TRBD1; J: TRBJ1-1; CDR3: CASSAETGWDTEAFF; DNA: TGTGCCAGCAGCGCCGAGACAGGGTGGGACACTGAAGCTTTCTTT
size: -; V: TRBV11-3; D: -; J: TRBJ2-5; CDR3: CASHNVQETQYF; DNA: TGTGCCAGCCACAATGTACAAGAGACCCAGTACTTC
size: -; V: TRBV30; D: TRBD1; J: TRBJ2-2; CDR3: CASGQGSNTGELFF; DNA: TGTGCCTCAGGACAGGGCAGTAACACCGGGGAGCTGTTTTTT
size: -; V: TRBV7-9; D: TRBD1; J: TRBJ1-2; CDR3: CASSAPPGQEINYGYTF; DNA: TGTGCCAGCAGTGCCCCCCCTGGACAGGAAATCAACTATGGCTACACCTTC
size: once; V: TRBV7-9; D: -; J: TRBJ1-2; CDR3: CASSLGGIYGYTF; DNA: TGTGCCAGCAGCTTAGGAGGGATCTATGGCTACACCTTC
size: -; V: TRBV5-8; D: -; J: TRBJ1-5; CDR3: CASSLGLGPQHF; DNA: TGTGCCAGCAGCCTTGGGCTCGGGCCCCAGCATTTT
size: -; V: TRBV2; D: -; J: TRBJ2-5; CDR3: CASSERRTQETQYF; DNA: TGTGCCAGCAGTGAACGGAGAACTCAAGAGACCCAGTACTTC
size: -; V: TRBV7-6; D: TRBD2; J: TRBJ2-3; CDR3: CASSLGGLAGVGDTQYF; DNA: TGTGCCAGCAGCTTAGGGGGACTAGCGGGAGTAGGGGATACGCAGTATTTT
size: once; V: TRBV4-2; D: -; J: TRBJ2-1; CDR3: CASSQARLAYEQFF; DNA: TGTGCCAGCAGCCAAGCCCGGCTAGCATATGAGCAGTTCTTC
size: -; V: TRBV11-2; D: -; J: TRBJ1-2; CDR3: CASSPTNYGYTF; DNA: TGTGCCAGCAGCCCCACTAACTATGGCTACACCTTC
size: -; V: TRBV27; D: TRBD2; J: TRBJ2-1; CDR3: CASSSIGTSGRPPFF; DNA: TGTGCCAGCAGTTCTATCGGGACTAGCGGGAGGCCCCCGTTCTTC
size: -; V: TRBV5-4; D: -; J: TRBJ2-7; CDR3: CAGGTAPNYEQYF; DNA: TGTGCCGGGGGGACCGCACCCAACTACGAGCAGTACTTC
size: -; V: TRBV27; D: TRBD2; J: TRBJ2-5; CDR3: CASGRLAGVGETQYF; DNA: TGTGCCAGCGGGAGACTAGCGGGAGTGGGGGAGACCCAGTACTTC
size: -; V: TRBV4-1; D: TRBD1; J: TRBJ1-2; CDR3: CASSPLGQAESRGYTF; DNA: TGCGCCAGCAGCCCCCTCGGACAGGCGGAATCGCGGGGCTACACCTTC
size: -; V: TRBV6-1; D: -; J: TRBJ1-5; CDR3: CASSEDGGGYSNQPQHF; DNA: TGTGCCAGCAGTGAAGATGGAGGCGGCTATAGCAATCAGCCCCAGCATTTT
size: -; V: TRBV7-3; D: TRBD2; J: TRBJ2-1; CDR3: CASSLTGGRDEQFF; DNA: TGTGCCAGCAGCTTAACGGGCGGGAGGGATGAGCAGTTCTTC
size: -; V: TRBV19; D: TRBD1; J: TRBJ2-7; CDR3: CASSSGQGFYEQYF; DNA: TGTGCCAGTAGTTCGGGACAGGGCTTCTACGAGCAGTACTTC
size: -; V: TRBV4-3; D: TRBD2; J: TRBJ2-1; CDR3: CASSQDPGTSGRWNEQFF; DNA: TGCGCCAGCAGCCAAGATCCCGGGACTAGCGGGAGGTGGAATGAGCAGTTCTTC
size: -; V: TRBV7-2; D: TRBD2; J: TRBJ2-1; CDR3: CASSLVYRGRSNNEQFF; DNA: TGTGCCAGCAGCTTAGTTTATCGCGGGAGGTCTAACAATGAGCAGTTCTTC
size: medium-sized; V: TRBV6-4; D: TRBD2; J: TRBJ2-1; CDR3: CASSDSTSGSNEQFF; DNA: TGTGCCAGCAGTGACTCGACTAGCGGGAGCAATGAGCAGTTCTTC
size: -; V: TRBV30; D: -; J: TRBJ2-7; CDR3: CAWSLDRPVYEQYF; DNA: TGTGCCTGGAGTTTAGACAGGCCAGTCTACGAGCAGTACTTC
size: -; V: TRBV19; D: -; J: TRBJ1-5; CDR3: CASSSRDSNQPQHF; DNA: TGTGCCAGTAGTTCCCGAGATAGCAATCAGCCCCAGCATTTT
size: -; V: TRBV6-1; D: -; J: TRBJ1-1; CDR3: CASSEEMTGRNTEAFF; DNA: TGTGCCAGCAGTGAAGAAATGACGGGTAGGAACACTGAAGCTTTCTTT
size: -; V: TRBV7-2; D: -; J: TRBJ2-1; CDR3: CASTGVAGFNEQFF; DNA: TGTGCCAGCACCGGTGTGGCGGGGTTCAATGAGCAGTTCTTC
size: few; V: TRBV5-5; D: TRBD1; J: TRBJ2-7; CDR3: CASSLAPGGYEQYF; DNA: TGTGCCAGCAGCTTGGCGCCAGGGGGCTACGAGCAGTACTTC
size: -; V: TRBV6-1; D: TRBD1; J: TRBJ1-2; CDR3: CASSGDSGQIYGYTF; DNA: TGTGCCAGCAGTGGGGACAGCGGACAGATATATGGCTACACCTTC
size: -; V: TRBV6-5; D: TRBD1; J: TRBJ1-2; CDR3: CASSSTPTGFGYTF; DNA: TGTGCCAGCAGTTCAACACCGACAGGGTTTGGCTACACCTTC
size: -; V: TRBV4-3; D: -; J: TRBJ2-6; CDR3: CASSQVRGSGANVLTF; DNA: TGCGCCAGCAGCCAAGTGAGAGGCTCTGGGGCCAACGTCCTGACTTTC